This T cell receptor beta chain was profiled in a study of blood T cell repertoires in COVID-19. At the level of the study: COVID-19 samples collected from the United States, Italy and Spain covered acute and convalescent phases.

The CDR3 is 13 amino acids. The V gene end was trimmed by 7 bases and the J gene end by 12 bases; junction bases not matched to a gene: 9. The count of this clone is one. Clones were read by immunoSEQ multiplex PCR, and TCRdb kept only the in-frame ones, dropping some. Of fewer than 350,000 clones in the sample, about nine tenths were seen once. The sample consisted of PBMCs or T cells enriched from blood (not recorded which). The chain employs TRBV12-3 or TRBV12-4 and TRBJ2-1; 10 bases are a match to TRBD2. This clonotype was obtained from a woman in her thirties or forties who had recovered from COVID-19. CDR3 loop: CASTSGRAHSQFF. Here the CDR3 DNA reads TGTGCCAGCACCAGCGGGAGGGCCCATTCGCAGTTCTTC.